What follows are 18 T cell receptor beta chains derived from one specimen sequenced in a study of CDR3 diversity in severe acne. TCRdb reprocessed the PCR reads with MiXCR, giving one entry per CDR3 protein. The data show about 90,000 distinct CDR3 sequences, around 47% seen once. Specimen: blood. Every receptor here comes from a male donor with severe acne vulgaris.

The DNA for the CDR3 is TGCAGTGCTAGTGGTTTGTCGACAGGAGGGGAAAAACTGTTTTTT. Amino acid sequence: CSASGLSTGGEKLFF. The V gene is TRBV20-1, the J gene TRBJ1-4; maybe TRBD1 (6 bases). Germline V gene data show CDR1 as DFQATT and CDR2 as SNEGSKA (reference sequence). The V and J ends lost 3 bases and 8 bases respectively, with 19 bases between them. This CDR3 is 15 amino acids long.

This clonotype was counted many times. J is TRBJ2-5 and V is TRBV7-7; D is unclear. The germline CDR1 and CDR2 sequences are SSHAT and FNYEAQ (reference sequence). The CDR3 consists of 15 residues. The V gene lost 1 base and the J gene lost 2 bases, with 11 bases spanning the gap. In DNA form, the CDR3 reads TGTGCCAGCAGCTTAGGAGTGGCGCATCAAGAGACCCAGTACTTC. Protein: CASSLGVAHQETQYF.

This clonotype was detected many times. The CDR3 here is CASSVGAEGLWEQYF. CDR3 bases: TGTGCCAGCAGCGTCGGGGCAGAGGGGCTATGGGAGCAGTACTTC. The chain combines TRBV9 with TRBJ2-7, with D perhaps assigned TRBD1 or TRBD2 (5 bases each). The length of the CDR3 is 15 residues. Trimming cost V 2 bases and J 7 bases, with 19 bases left between them. Germline CDR1 and CDR2: SGDLS and YYNGEE.

This chain uses TRBV7-8 with TRBJ2-3, with 13 bases that match TRBD2. From germline, CDR1 is SGHVS and CDR2 FQNEAQ. V was pared by 2 bases and J by 2 bases, with 7 bases of the junction left unmatched. The CDR3 contains 18 residues. DNA of the CDR3: TGTGCCAGCAGCTTACCAAAGGGACTAGCGGGATTCACAGATACGCAGTATTTT. It specifies CASSLPKGLAGFTDTQYF.

This clonotype has a count of ten or more. The chain uses TRBV5-6 and TRBJ1-2, with 9 nucleotides matching TRBD1. The V segment lost 3 bases and the J segment 7 bases; nucleotides outside the gene matches: 1. From germline, CDR1 is SGHDT and CDR2 YYEEEE. CDR3 length: 12 residues. The CDR3 DNA is TGTGCCAGCAGCTCACAGGGGGCTGGCTACACCTTC. This gives the protein CASSSQGAGYTF.

This clonotype was counted ten times or more. V is TRBV2 and J is TRBJ1-5, with 9 positions matching TRBD1. The CDR3 spans 13 residues. Germline trimming cut 6 bases from V and 7 bases from J; bases unmatched to any gene: 4. In germline, CDR1 is SNHLY, CDR2 FYNNEI. The CDR3 is CASSRTGDQPQHF. CDR3 in DNA: TGTGCCAGCAGCCGGACAGGGGACCAGCCCCAGCATTTT.

This clonotype was detected many times. This chain uses TRBV6-5 with TRBJ2-2, with 10 bases lining up with TRBD2. Germline values: CDR1 MNHEY, CDR2 SVGAGI. The CDR3 consists of 18 residues. V dropped 7 bases and J dropped 5; count of bases not matched to a gene: 16. CDR3 DNA sequence: TGTGCCAGCAATCCTAGCGGGAGTTTTCCAATGGGTACCGGGGAGCTGTTTTTT. Its translation: CASNPSGSFPMGTGELFF.

This clonotype was counted many times. V usage is TRBV20-1 and J usage is TRBJ1-5, with 12 bases lining up with TRBD1. The ends lost 1 base at V and 4 bases at J; junction bases unmatched: 5. In germline, CDR1 is DFQATT, CDR2 SNEGSKA (reference sequence). This CDR3 has 16 residues. The CDR3 protein is CSARAWGQGANQPQHF. DNA for the CDR3: TGCAGTGCTAGAGCGTGGGGACAGGGGGCGAATCAGCCCCAGCATTTT.

Of note for this clonotype: Given the absence of the conserved phenylalanine or tryptophan at the CDR3 end, a read error is likely. V gene TRBV29-1 combines with J gene TRBJ1-1; no clear D. The ends were cut back, 1 base at V and 8 bases at J, with 14 bases in the middle. Germline V CDR1 and CDR2: SQVTM, ANQGSEA. The CDR3 runs to 13 residues. Here the CDR3 DNA reads TGCAGCGTTGAAGCGCCCGGGAGCCCAGAAGCTTTCCTT. It translates to CSVEAPGSPEAFL.

This chain connects TRBV2 to TRBJ1-5, with 8 bases matching TRBD1. J was trimmed by 4 bases and V by 8 bases; bases with no gene match: 10. Germline values: CDR1 SNHLY, CDR2 FYNNEI. The CDR3 contains 15 residues. CDR3 nucleotide sequence: TGTGCCAGCTGCCCCGGGACAGGAACTAATCAGCCCCAGCATTTT. It translates to CASCPGTGTNQPQHF.

This chain joins TRBV29-1 and TRBJ2-7; TRBD2 matches at 9 bases. The germline CDR1 and CDR2 sequences are SQVTM and ANQGSEA. The trim removed 3 bases at V and 4 bases at J, leaving 4 bases unmatched. The CDR3 covers 13 residues. The CDR3 spells CSVDTSGPYEQYF. The CDR3 DNA sequence: TGCAGCGTTGACACTAGCGGGCCATACGAGCAGTACTTC.

This clonotype occurred a few times. The rearrangement joins TRBV2 to TRBJ2-5; 11 positions match TRBD1. The CDR3 length is 15 residues. Germline assignment: CDR1 SNHLY and CDR2 FYNNEI. Germline trimming cut 6 bases from V and 3 bases from J; bases unmatched to any gene: 6. The DNA of the CDR3 is TGTGCCAGCAGGCCCCGGGACAGGGGGGAAGAGACCCAGTACTTC. Amino acids: CASRPRDRGEETQYF.

This clonotype was seen just once. This rearrangement joins TRBV12-3 or TRBV12-4 to TRBJ2-1; D may be TRBD1 (6 bases). The length of the CDR3 is 12 residues. With 8 bases removed from V and 9 bases from J, the gap between germline ends came to 14 bases. This chain's CDR3 is CASDRGGREQFF. CDR3 nucleotides: TGTGCCAGCGACCGTGGGGGCCGTGAGCAGTTCTTC.

CDR3 residues: CASSRDRGGTGELFF. CDR3 in DNA: TGTGCCAGTAGTAGGGACAGGGGGGGCACCGGGGAGCTGTTTTTT. The rearrangement links TRBV19 to TRBJ2-2, with TRBD1 matching over 11 bases. Germline assignment: CDR1 LNHDA and CDR2 SQIVND (reference sequence). V lost 4 bases and J lost 4; bases outside the gene matches: 2. The CDR3 spans 15 residues.

The chain has TRBV7-9 and TRBJ2-7; 10 bases align to TRBD1. The germline gives CDR1 SEHNR, CDR2 FQNEAQ (reference sequence). CDR3 length: 15 amino acids. Trimming removed 6 bases from V and 2 bases from J; junction bases left unmatched: 7. The CDR3 here is CASREGQGSPYEQYF. In DNA, the CDR3 is TGTGCCAGCAGAGAGGGACAGGGGTCCCCCTACGAGCAGTACTTC.

The chain recombines TRBV29-1 with TRBJ1-2; 8 nucleotides match TRBD1. The CDR3 length is 11 residues. Germline lookup yields CDR1 SQVTM and CDR2 ANQGSEA. The CDR3, as DNA: TGCAGTGCTGACAGGGGCAATGGCTACACCTTC. Translation gives CSADRGNGYTF. Full variable domain (rest looked up from reference TRBV29-1 and TRBJ1-2): SAVISQKPSRDICQRGTSLTIQCQVDSQVTMMFWYRQQPGQSLTLIATANQGSEATYESGFVIDKFPISRPNLTFSTLTVSNMSPEDSSIYLCSADRGNGYTFGSGTRLTVV.

This chain uses TRBV20-1 with TRBJ2-7; D could derive from TRBD1 or TRBD2 (5 bases each). This CDR3 is 14 amino acids long. Germline V gene lookup returns CDR1 DFQATT and CDR2 SNEGSKA (reference sequence). The ends were cut back, 4 bases at V and 2 bases at J, with 15 bases in the middle. In nucleotides, the CDR3 is TGCAGTGCTACCTCTACGGGGCAGGCCTACGAGCAGTACTTC. Translating gives CSATSTGQAYEQYF.

V usage is TRBV18 and J usage is TRBJ2-1, with D possibly being TRBD1 (6 bases). Looked up from germline, CDR1 is KGHSH and CDR2 is LQKENI. V lost 6 bases and J 8 bases, leaving 11 bases between the germline ends. This CDR3 region has 12 residues. Here the CDR3 DNA reads TGTGCCAGCTCTCAAACAGGGTATGAGCAGTTCTTC. Translated, it gives CASSQTGYEQFF.